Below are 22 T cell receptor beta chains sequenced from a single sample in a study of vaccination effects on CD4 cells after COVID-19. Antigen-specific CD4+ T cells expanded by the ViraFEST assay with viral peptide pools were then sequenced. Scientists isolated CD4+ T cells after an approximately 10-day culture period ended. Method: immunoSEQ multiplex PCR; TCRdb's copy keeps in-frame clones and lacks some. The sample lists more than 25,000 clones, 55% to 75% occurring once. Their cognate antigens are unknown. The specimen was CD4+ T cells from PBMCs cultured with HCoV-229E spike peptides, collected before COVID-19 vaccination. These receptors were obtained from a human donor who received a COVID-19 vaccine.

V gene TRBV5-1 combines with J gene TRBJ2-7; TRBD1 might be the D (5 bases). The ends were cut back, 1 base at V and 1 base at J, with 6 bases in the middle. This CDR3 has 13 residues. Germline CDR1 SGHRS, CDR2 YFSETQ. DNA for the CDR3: TGCGCCAGCAGCTTGCAGGGATCCTACGAGCAGTACTTC. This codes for CASSLQGSYEQYF.

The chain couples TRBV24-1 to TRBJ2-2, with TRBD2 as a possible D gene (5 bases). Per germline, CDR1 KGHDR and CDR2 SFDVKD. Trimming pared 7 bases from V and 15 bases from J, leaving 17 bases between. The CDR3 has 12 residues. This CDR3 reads CATRNHTGKVFF. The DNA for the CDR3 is TGTGCCACCAGGAATCACACCGGGAAGGTGTTTTTT.

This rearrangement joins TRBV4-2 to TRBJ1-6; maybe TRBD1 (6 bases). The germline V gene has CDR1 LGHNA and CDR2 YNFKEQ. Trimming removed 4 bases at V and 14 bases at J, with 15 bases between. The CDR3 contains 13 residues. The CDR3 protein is CASSPSGAASLHF. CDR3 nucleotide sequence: TGTGCCAGCAGCCCCTCAGGGGCCGCATCCCTCCACTTT.

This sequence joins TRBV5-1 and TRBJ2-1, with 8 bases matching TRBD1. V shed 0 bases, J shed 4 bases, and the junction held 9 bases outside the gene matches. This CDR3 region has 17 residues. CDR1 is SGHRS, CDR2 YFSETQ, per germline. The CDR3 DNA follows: TGCGCCAGCAGCTTGGCCGGAGGACAGGGATCTTACAATGAGCAGTTCTTC. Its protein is CASSLAGGQGSYNEQFF.

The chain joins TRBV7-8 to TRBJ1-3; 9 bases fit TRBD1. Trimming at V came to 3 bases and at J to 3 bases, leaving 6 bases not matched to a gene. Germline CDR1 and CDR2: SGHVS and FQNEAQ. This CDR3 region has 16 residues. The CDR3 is CASSFTQGAVGNTIYF. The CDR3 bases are TGTGCCAGCAGCTTTACACAGGGGGCTGTTGGAAACACCATATATTTT.

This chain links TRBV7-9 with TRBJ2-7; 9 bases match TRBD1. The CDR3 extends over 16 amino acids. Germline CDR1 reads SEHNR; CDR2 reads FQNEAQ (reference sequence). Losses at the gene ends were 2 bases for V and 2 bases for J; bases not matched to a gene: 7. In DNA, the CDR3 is TGTGCCAGCAGCTTAAGACCGGGACAGGGCGCCTACGAGCAGTACTTC. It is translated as CASSLRPGQGAYEQYF.

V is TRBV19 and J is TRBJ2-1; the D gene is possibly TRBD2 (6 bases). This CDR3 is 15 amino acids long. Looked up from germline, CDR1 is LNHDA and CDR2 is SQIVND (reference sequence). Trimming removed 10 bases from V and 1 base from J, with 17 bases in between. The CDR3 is CATKARLGSYNEQFF. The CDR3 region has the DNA TGTGCCACGAAAGCCCGACTAGGGTCCTACAATGAGCAGTTCTTC. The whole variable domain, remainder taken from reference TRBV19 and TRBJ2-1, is DGGITQSPKYLFRKEGQNVTLSCEQNLNHDAMYWYRQDPGQGLRLIYYSQIVNDFQKGDIAEGYSVSREKKESFPLTVTSAQKNPTAFYLCATKARLGSYNEQFFGPGTRLTVL.

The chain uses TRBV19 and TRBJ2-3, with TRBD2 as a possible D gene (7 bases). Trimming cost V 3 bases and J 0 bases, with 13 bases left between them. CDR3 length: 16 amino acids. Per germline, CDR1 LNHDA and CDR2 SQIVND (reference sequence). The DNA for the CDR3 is TGTGCCAGTAGTATTGCGGGGGCGTTGAGCACAGATACGCAGTATTTT. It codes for CASSIAGALSTDTQYF.

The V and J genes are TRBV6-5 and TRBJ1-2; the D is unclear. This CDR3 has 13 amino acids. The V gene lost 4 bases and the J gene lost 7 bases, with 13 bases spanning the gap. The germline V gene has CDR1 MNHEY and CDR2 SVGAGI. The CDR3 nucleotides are TGTGCCAGCAGTTCCCCCAAGGGCGGTGGCTACACCTTC. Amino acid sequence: CASSSPKGGGYTF.

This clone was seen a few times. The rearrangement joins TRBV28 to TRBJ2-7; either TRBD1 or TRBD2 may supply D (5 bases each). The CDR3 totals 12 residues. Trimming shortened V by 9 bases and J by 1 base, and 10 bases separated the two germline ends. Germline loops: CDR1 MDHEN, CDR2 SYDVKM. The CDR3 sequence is CASGTPSYEQYF. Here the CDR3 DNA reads TGTGCCAGTGGGACCCCTTCCTACGAGCAGTACTTC.

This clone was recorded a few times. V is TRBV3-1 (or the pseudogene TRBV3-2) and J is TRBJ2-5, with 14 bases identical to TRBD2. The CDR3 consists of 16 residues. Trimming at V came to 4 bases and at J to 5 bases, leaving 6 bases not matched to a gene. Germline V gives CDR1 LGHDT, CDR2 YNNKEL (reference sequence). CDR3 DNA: TGTGCCAGCAGCCGACTAGCGGGAGGGCCTCGGGAGACCCAGTACTTC. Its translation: CASSRLAGGPRETQYF.

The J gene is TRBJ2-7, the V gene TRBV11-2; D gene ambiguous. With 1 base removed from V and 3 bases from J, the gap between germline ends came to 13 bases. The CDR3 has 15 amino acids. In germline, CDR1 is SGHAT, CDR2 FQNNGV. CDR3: CASSLGRAGYYEQYF. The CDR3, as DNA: TGTGCCAGCAGCTTAGGTAGGGCAGGCTACTACGAGCAGTACTTC. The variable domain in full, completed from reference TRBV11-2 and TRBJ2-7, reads EAGVAQSPRYKIIEKRQSVAFWCNPISGHATLYWYQQILGQGPKLLIQFQNNGVVDDSQLPKDRFSAERLKGVDSTLKIQPAKLEDSAVYLCASSLGRAGYYEQYFGPGTRLTVT.

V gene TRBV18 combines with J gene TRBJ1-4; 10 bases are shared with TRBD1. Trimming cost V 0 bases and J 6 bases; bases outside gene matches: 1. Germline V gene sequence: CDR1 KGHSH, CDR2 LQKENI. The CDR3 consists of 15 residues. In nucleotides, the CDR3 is TGTGCCAGCTCACCACCGGGGACAGGGGATGAAAAACTGTTTTTT. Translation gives CASSPPGTGDEKLFF.

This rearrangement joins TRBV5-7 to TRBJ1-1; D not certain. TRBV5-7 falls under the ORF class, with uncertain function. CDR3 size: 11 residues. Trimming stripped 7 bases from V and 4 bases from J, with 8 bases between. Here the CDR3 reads CASRLATEAFF. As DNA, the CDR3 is TGTGCCAGCCGGCTGGCCACTGAAGCTTTCTTT.

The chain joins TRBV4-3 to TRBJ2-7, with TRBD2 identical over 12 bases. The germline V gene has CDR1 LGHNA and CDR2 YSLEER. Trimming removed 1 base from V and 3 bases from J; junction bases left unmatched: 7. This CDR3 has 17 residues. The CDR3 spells CASSQAVGTSGFYEQYF. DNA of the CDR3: TGCGCCAGCAGCCAAGCTGTAGGGACTAGCGGGTTCTACGAGCAGTACTTC.

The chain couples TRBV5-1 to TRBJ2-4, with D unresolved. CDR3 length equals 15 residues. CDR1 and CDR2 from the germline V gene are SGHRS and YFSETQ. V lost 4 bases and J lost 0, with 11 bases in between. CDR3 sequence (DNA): TGCGCCAGCAGCCCCCGCGGCCCAGCCAAAAACATTCAGTACTTC. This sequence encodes CASSPRGPAKNIQYF.

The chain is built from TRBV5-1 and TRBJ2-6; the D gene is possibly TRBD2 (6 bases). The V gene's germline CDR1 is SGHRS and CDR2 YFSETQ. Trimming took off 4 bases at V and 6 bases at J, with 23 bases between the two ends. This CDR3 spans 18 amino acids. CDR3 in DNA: TGCGCCAGCAGCCAGAGACCGGGGACTGGCGTTAAGGCCAACGTCCTGACTTTC. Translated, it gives CASSQRPGTGVKANVLTF.

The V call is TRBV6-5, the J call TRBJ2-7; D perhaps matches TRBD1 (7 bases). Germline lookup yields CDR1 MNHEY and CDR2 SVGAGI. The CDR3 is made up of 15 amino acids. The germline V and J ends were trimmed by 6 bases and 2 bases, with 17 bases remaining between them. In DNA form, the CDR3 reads TGTGCCAGCAGCAGGGGGGACGGGCTTACCTACGAGCAGTACTTC. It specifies CASSRGDGLTYEQYF.

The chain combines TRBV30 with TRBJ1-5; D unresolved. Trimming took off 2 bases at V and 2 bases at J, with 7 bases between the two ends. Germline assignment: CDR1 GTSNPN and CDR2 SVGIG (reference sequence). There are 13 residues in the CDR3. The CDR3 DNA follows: TGTGCCTGGAGTATCCAGGGCAATCAGCCCCAGCATTTT. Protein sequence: CAWSIQGNQPQHF. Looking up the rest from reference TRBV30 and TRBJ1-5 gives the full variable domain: SQTIHQWPATLVQPVGSPLSLECTVEGTSNPNLYWYRQAAGRGLQLLFYSVGIGQISSEVPQNLSASRPQDRQFILSSKKLLLSDSGFYLCAWSIQGNQPQHFGDGTRLSIL.

The CDR3 is CASSQVDTGELFF. CDR3 nucleotide sequence: TGTGCCAGCAGCCAAGTCGACACCGGGGAGCTGTTTTTT. V is TRBV4-2 and J is TRBJ2-2; no definite D call. CDR3 size: 13 residues. V was clipped by 1 base and J by 3 bases, with 3 bases between them. CDR1 is LGHNA and CDR2 is YNFKEQ in the germline V gene.

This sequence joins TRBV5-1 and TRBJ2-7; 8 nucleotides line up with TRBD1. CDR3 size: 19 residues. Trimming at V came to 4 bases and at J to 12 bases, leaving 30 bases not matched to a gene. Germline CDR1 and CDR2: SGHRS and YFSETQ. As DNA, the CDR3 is TGCGCCAGCAGCCCCCAGCATCAGGGGGCGAGGTGGGTGGATTACACTTGGTACTTC. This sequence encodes CASSPQHQGARWVDYTWYF.

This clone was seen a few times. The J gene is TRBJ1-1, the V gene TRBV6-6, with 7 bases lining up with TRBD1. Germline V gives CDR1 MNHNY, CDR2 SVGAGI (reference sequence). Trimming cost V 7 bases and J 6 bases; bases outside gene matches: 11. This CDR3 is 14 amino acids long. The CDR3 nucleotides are TGTGCCAGCACCAATACAGGGGCTAGGGCTGAAGCTTTCTTT. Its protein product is CASTNTGARAEAFF.